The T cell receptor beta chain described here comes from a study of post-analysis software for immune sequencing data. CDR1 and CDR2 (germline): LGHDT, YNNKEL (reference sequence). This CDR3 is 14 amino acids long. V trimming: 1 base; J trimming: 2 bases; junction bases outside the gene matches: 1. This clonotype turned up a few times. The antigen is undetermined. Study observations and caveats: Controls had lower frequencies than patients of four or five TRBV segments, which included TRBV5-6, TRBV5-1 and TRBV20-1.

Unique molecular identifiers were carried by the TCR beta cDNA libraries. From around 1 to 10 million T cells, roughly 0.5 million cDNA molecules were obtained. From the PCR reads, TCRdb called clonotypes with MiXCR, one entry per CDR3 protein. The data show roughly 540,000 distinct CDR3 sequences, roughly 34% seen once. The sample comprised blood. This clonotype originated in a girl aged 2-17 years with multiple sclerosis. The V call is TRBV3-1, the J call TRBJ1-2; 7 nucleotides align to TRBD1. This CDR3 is CASSQVRGNYGYTF. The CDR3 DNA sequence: TGTGCCAGCAGCCAAGTCAGGGGGAACTATGGCTACACCTTC. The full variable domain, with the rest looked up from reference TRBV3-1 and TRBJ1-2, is DTAVSQTPKYLVTQMGNDKSIKCEQNLGHDTMYWYKQDSKKFLKIMFSYNNKELIINETVPNRFSPKSPDKAHLNLHINSLELGDSAVYFCASSQVRGNYGYTFGSGTRLTVV.